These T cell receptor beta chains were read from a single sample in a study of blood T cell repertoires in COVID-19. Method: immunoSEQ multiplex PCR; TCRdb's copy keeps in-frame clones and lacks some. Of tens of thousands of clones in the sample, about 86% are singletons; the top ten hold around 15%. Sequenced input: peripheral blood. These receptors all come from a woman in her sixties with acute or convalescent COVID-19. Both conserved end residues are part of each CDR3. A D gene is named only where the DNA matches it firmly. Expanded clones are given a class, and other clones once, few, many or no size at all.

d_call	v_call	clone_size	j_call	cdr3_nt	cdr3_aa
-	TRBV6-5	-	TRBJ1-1	TGTGCCAGCAGTTATATGGGGCGTACTGAAGCTTTCTTT	CASSYMGRTEAFF
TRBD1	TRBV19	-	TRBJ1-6	TGTGCCAGTAGACAGGGGGCCTTTTCAAATTCACCCCTCCACTTT	CASRQGAFSNSPLHF
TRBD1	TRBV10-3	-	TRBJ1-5	TGTGCCATCAGTGAAGGGACAGGGAATCAGCCCCAGCATTTT	CAISEGTGNQPQHF
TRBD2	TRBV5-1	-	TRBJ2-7	TGCGCCAGCAGTCTAGCGGGCCCACCGGCCCCCTACGAGCAGTACTTC	CASSLAGPPAPYEQYF
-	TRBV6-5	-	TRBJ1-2	TGTGCCAGCAGTAACAGGGTTTCTGGCTACACCTTC	CASSNRVSGYTF
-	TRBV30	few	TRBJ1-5	TGTGCCTGGAGCCAGGACAGCTACGGACAGCCCCAGCATTTT	CAWSQDSYGQPQHF
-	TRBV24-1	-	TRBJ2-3	TGTGCCACCAGTGACCCCCAACCGGAGTACACAGATACGCAGTATTTT	CATSDPQPEYTDTQYF
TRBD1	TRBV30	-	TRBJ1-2	TGTGCCTGGAGTGGGAGACAGGGCGTCTACACCTTC	CAWSGRQGVYTF
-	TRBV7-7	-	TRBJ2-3	TGTGCTAGCAGCTTAGGTAGCGGACGCACAGATACGCAGTATTTT	CASSLGSGRTDTQYF
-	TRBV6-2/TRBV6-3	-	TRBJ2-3	TGTGCCAGCAGTTACCTCTCAGGTGGGGATACGCAGTATTTT	CASSYLSGGDTQYF
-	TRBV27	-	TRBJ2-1	TGTGCCAGCAGTTTACCCCCCCATGGAGGGGCGGAGCAGTTCTTC	CASSLPPHGGAEQFF
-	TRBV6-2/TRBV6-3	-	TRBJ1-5	TGTGCCAGCAGTTACTCGAAAGGTTTCGGGAATCAGCCCCAGCATTTT	CASSYSKGFGNQPQHF
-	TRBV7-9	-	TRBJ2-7	TGTGCCAGCAGCCCCAGGACAAACGAGCAGTACTTC	CASSPRTNEQYF
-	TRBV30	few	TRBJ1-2	TGTGCCTGGAATTCGCCCGGACAGTTCTATGGCTACACCTTC	CAWNSPGQFYGYTF
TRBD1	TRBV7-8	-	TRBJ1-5	TGTGCCAGCAGCCGAGACCCTGGGACAGGGGCTATCACCCATCAGCCCCAGCATTTT	CASSRDPGTGAITHQPQHF
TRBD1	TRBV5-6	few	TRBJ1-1	TGTGCCAGCATCTTCGCGGGACAGCTCGACCGTGAAGCTTTCTTT	CASIFAGQLDREAFF
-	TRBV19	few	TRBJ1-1	TGTGCCAGTAGTATCAGGCTACAGGGAGTAGGGACTGAAGCTTTCTTT	CASSIRLQGVGTEAFF
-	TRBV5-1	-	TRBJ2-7	TGCGCCAGCAGCAGCGATCCACAGGGTATCGAGCAGTACTTC	CASSSDPQGIEQYF
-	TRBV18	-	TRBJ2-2	TGTGCCAGCTCACCTCAGTTACCCTCGAACACCGGGGAGCTGTTTTTT	CASSPQLPSNTGELFF
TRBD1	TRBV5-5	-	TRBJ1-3	TGTGCCAGCAGCCATACACTTGATATCGGACAGGGATACTCTGGAAACACCATATATTTT	CASSHTLDIGQGYSGNTIYF
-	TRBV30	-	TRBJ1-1	TGTGCCTGGGAACTTTTTGGGGGAGGGGACACTGAAGCTTTCTTT	CAWELFGGGDTEAFF
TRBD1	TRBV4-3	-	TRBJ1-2	TGCGCCAGCAGCCAAGCCGGTACAGGGGGCAACTATGGCTACACCTTC	CASSQAGTGGNYGYTF
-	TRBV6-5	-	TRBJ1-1	TGTGCCAGCAAACGGACTTCGCCGGTGAACACTGAAGCTTTCTTT	CASKRTSPVNTEAFF
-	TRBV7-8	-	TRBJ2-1	TGTGCCAGCAGCGCGTTGAATGAGCAGTTCTTC	CASSALNEQFF
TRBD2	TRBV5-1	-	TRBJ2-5	TGCGCCAGCAGCTTGTTTGGCGGGGGTCTCCAAGAGACCCAGTACTTC	CASSLFGGGLQETQYF
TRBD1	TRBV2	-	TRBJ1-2	TGTGCCGGAACCGGGACAGTGGGATATGGCTACACCTTC	CAGTGTVGYGYTF
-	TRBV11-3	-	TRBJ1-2	TGTGCCAGCAGCTTTAGTAGCTTAGATCTCTATGGCTACACCTTC	CASSFSSLDLYGYTF
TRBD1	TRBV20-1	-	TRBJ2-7	TGCAGTGCTAGTAAACAGGGGGCGCATAGGTACGAGCAGTACTTC	CSASKQGAHRYEQYF
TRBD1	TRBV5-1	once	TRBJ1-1	TGCGCCAGCAGCTATACAGGGGACACTGAAGCTTTCTTT	CASSYTGDTEAFF
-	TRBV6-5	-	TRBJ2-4	TGTGCCAGCAGCCTGGACAGTACCAAAAACATTCAGTACTTC	CASSLDSTKNIQYF
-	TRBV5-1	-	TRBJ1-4	TGCGCCAGCAGCTTAGACCCCGAGGGATCTAATGAAAAACTGTTTTTT	CASSLDPEGSNEKLFF
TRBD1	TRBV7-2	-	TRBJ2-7	TGTGCCAGCAGTGCGACAGGGGTCGCCTACGAGCAGTACTTC	CASSATGVAYEQYF
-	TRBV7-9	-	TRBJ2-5	TGTGCCAGCAGCTTTACTCCAGGGGGGGAGACCCAGTACTTC	CASSFTPGGETQYF
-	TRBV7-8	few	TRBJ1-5	TGTGCCAGCAGCCTCGCGGGATCCAATCAGCCCCAGCATTTT	CASSLAGSNQPQHF
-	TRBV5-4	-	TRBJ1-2	TGTGCCAGCAGCCCACAGGAACACTATGGCTACACCTTC	CASSPQEHYGYTF
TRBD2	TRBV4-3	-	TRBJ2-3	TGCGCCAGCAGCCAGCTGGCGGGGGAGGGTACGCAGTATTTT	CASSQLAGEGTQYF
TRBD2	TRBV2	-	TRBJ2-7	TGTGCCAGCATAGCGGGGGGCCTCTCCTACGAGCAGTACTTC	CASIAGGLSYEQYF
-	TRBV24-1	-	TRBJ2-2	TGTGCCACCAGTGATTTGCCAGGGAAAACAGAGAACACCGGGGAGCTGTTTTTT	CATSDLPGKTENTGELFF
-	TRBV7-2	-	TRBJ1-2	TGTGCCAGCAGCTTAGGAAGAGCGGGCTCCTATGGCTACACCTTC	CASSLGRAGSYGYTF
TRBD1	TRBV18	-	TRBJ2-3	TGTGCCAGCTCACGGACGGGACAGGAGATCACAGATACGCAGTATTTT	CASSRTGQEITDTQYF
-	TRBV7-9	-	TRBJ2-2	TGTGCCAGCAGCTCCCAACAGGGCCGGGAGCTGTTTTTT	CASSSQQGRELFF